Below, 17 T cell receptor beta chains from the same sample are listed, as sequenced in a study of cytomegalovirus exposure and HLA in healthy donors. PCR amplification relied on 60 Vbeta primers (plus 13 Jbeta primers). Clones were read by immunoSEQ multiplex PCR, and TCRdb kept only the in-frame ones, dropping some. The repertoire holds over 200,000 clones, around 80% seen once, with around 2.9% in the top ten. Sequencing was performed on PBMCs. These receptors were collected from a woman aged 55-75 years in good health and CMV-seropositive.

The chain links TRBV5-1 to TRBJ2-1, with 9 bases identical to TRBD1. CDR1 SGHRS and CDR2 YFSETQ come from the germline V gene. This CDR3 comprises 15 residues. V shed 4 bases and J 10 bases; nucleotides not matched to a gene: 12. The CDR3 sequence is CASSQLETGGGEQFF. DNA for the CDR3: TGCGCCAGCAGCCAACTAGAAACAGGGGGCGGCGAGCAGTTCTTC.

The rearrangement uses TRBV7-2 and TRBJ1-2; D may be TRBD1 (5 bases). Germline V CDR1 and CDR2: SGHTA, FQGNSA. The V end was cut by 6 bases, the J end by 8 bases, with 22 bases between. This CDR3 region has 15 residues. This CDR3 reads CASSYRQGPEGGYTF. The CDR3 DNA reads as TGTGCCAGCAGTTACCGTCAGGGCCCGGAAGGGGGCTACACCTTC.

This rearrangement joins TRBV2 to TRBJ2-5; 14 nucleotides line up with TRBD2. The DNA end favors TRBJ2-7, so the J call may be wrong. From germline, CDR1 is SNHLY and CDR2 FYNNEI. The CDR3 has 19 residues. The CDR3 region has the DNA TGTGCCAGCAGTTGGATTCCGGGACTAGCGGGGGATAGCTCCTACGAGCAGTACTTC. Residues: CASSWIPGLAGDSSYEQYF.

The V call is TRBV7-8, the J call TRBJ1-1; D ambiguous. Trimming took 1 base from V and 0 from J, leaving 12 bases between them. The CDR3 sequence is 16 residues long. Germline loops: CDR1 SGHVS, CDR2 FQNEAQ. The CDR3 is CASSLVWYSVNTEAFF. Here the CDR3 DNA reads TGTGCCAGCAGCTTAGTGTGGTATTCAGTGAACACTGAAGCTTTCTTT.

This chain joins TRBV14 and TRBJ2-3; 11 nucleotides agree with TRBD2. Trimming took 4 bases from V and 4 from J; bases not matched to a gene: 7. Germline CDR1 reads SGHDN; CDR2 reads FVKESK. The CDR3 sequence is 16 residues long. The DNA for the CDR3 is TGTGCCAGCAGCCCTAGCGGGAGGTGGTTGGCAGATACGCAGTATTTT. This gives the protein CASSPSGRWLADTQYF.

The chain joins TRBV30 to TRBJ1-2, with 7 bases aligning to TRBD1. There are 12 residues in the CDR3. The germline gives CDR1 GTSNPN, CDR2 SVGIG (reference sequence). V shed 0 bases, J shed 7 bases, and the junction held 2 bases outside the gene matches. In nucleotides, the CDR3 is TGTGCCTGGAGTGTCCAGGGGGGTGGCTACACCTTC. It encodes CAWSVQGGGYTF.

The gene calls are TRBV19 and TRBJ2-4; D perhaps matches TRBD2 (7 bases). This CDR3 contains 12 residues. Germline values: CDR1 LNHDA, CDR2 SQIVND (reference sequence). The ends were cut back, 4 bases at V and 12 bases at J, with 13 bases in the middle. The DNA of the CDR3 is TGTGCCAGTAGTACCGGGGGGCCTAATCAGTACTTC. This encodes CASSTGGPNQYF. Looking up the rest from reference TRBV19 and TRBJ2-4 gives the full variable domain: DGGITQSPKYLFRKEGQNVTLSCEQNLNHDAMYWYRQDPGQGLRLIYYSQIVNDFQKGDIAEGYSVSREKKESFPLTVTSAQKNPTAFYLCASSTGGPNQYFGAGTRLSVL.

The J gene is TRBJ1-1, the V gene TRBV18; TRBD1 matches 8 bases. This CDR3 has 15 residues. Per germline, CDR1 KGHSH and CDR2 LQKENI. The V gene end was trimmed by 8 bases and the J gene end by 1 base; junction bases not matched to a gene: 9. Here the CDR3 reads CASLLTGGSNTEAFF. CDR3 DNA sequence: TGTGCCAGCCTTCTTACAGGGGGTTCGAACACTGAAGCTTTCTTT.

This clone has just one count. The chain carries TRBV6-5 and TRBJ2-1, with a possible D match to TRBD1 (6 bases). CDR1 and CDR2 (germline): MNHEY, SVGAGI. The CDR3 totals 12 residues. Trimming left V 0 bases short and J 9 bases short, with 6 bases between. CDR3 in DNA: TGTGCCAGCAGTTACTCAGGGGGTGAGCAGTTCTTC. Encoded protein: CASSYSGGEQFF.

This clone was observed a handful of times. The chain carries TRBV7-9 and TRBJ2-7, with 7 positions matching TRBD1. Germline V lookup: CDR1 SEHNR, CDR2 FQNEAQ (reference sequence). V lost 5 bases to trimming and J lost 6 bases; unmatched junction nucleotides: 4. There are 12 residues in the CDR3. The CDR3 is CASSPTGAEQYF. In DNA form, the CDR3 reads TGTGCCAGCAGCCCAACAGGGGCCGAGCAGTACTTC.

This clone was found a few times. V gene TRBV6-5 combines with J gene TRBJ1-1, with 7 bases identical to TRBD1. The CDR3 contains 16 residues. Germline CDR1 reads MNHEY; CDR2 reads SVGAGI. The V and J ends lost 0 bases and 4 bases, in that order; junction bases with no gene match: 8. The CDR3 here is CASSYSLSPGGTEAFF. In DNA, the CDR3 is TGTGCCAGCAGTTACTCTCTTTCTCCAGGGGGCACTGAAGCTTTCTTT.

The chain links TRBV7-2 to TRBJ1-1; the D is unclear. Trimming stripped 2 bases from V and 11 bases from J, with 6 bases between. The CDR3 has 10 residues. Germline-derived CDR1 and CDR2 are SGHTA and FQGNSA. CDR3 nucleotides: TGTGCCAGCAGCTTAAGAGGGGCTTTCTTT. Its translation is CASSLRGAFF.

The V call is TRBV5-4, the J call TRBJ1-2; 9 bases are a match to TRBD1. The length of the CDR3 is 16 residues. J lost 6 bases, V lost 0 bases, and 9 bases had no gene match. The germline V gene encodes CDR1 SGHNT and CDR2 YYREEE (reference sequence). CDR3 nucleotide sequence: TGTGCCAGCAGCTTGGAATCGACAGGGGGTAGGGATGGCTACACCTTC. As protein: CASSLESTGGRDGYTF.

CDR3 loop: CASSLASSANEQYF. In DNA form, the CDR3 reads TGTGCCAGCAGCTTAGCGTCTAGCGCCAACGAGCAGTACTTC. This rearrangement joins TRBV7-2 to TRBJ2-7, with TRBD2 as a possible D gene (6 bases). Trimming took 0 bases from V and 5 from J, leaving 11 bases between them. This CDR3 region has 14 residues. Germline V gene lookup returns CDR1 SGHTA and CDR2 FQGNSA.

The CDR3 here is CASSQVPGDEKLFF. The DNA for the CDR3 is TGTGCCAGCTCACAAGTTCCGGGGGACGAAAAACTGTTTTTT. This rearrangement joins TRBV18 to TRBJ1-4; D may be TRBD1 (5 bases). V was cut by 4 bases and J by 8 bases, with 14 bases left in between. Germline V CDR1 and CDR2: KGHSH, LQKENI. The CDR3 covers 14 residues.

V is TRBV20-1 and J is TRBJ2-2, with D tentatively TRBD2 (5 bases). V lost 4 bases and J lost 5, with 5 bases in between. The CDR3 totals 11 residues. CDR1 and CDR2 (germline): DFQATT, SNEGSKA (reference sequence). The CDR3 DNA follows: TGCAGTGCTAAGCGGACCGGGGAGCTGTTTTTT. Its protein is CSAKRTGELFF.

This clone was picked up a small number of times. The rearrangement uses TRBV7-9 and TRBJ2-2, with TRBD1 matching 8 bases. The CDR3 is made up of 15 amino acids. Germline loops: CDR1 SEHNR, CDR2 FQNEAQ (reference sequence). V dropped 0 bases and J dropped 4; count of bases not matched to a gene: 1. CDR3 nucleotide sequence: TGTGCCAGCAGCTTAGCGACAGGGGTCACCGGGGAGCTGTTTTTT. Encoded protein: CASSLATGVTGELFF.